Given below is one TCR beta chain in context. Its antigen remains unidentified. The sample holds no much larger clone one base away, and base qualities are not on file. The library was obtained by the immunoSEQ multiplex PCR assay. The immuneACCESS repertoire file appears here via TCRdb, limited to in-frame rearrangements. These files lack a portion of the clones; in checked studies, under half of the deficit traces to unresolved V genes, and the cause of the others is not known. The sample has about 150,000 clones on record, around nine tenths of them singletons. Under 2% of the sample rests with the top ten. The CDR3 measures 15 amino acids from cysteine to phenylalanine. Of the read, only the CDR3 DNA is kept; its 45 bases are in frame from base 1. The germline V gene supplies CDR1 MNHNS and CDR2 SASEGT. V sheds 3 bases and J sheds 6 bases, leaving 18 bases between their ends. These data originate in a study of control samples from healthy donors and cancer patients (dated by TCRdb to the early 2020s).

Material for sequencing was blood. This receptor was obtained from a man between 18 and 35 years old in good health. Recombination joined TRBV6-1 with TRBJ2-7; confidence is insufficient to name the D gene. The CDR3 loop reads CASSDALGNVFEQYF. The DNA sequence reads TGTGCCAGCAGTGACGCATTGGGTAATGTCTTCGAGCAGTACTTC.